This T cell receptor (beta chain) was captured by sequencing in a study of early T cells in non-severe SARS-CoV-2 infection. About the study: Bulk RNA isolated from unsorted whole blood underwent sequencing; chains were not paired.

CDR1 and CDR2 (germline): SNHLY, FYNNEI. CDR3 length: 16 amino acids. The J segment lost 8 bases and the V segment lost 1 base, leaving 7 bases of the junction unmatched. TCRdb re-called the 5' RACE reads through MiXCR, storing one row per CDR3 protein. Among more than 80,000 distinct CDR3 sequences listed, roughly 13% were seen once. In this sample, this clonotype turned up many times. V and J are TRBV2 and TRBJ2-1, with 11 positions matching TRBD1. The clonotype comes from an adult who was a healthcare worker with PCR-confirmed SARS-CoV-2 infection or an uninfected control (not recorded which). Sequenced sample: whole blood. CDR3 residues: CASSEGRDRGTYEQFF. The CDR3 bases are TGTGCCAGCAGTGAAGGGAGGGACAGGGGGACCTATGAGCAGTTCTTC.